This T cell receptor beta chain was identified in a study of T cell responses to AZD1222 COVID-19 vaccine. Study results and caveats: Females made up more of the donors, who were largely white British, and clonal diversity may have come out too low.

Details on this clone: No antigen is known for it.

Analyses pooled second doses at about 4 or about 12 weeks. Generated by immunoSEQ multiplex PCR, the TCRdb table keeps only in-frame clones and is missing some. The data show 17,000 or so clones, 89% seen once. The starting material was peripheral blood, obtained 28 days after the second AZD1222 dose. This clonotype was sampled from an adult who received the AZD1222 COVID-19 vaccine.

CDR3 nucleotide sequence: TGTGCCAGCAGTAACTCTCGGACAGGGGAGGACGAGCAGTACGTC. Amino acid sequence: CASSNSRTGEDEQYV. The chain combines TRBV28 with TRBJ2-7; TRBD1 matches 9 bases. This CDR3 region has 15 residues. From germline, CDR1 is MDHEN and CDR2 SYDVKM. V trimming: 5 bases; J trimming: 5 bases; junction bases outside the gene matches: 10.